This T cell receptor (beta chain) was identified in a study of CD4 T cells in relation to SARS-CoV-2 and coronaviruses. Study-level information: After less than eleven days of antigen culture, PBMC TCR beta CDR3s were sequenced.

Study findings and constraints: Compared with monoreactive clones, crossreactive clones showed significantly weaker SARS-CoV-2 expansion. The cross-reactivity analysis covered only spike protein, not other viral proteins.

Comments on this clone: What it binds is not known.

Assay: immunoSEQ multiplex PCR; the TCRdb copy retains only in-frame clones and omits some. The sample contains 20,000 to 25,000 clones, approximately 70% of which appear only once. CD4+ T cells from unexposed donors were obtained before the COVID-19 pandemic (2011-2018). The cells were cultured for about ten days before CD4+ T cells were isolated. Testing used SARS-CoV-2 S/N and four cold-coronavirus spikes on unexposed-donor CD4+ T cells, cells permitting. From germline, CDR1 is SGHTA and CDR2 FQGNSA. The V gene lost 1 base and the J gene lost 7 bases, with 8 bases spanning the gap. The length of the CDR3 is 13 residues.

The sequencing input was CD4+ T cells from PBMCs, cultured in vitro. The receptor's source is a human donor in good health. V and J are TRBV7-2 and TRBJ1-5; no firm D call. The CDR3 is CASSLGQGQPQHF. The CDR3 region has the DNA TGTGCCAGCAGCTTAGGTCAAGGCCAGCCCCAGCATTTT.